Following are 11 T cell receptor beta chains from one sample sequenced in a study of T cells after yellow fever vaccination. TCRdb reanalysed the 5' RACE reads using MiXCR and keeps one entry per CDR3 protein. Of about 69,000 distinct CDR3 sequences in the sample, approximately 5% were seen once. The starting material was CD4+ T cells sorted from PBMCs, obtained around 15 days after the first yellow fever vaccination. The source is a man younger than 30 who received the YFV17D yellow fever vaccine.

The chain is built from TRBV12-3 or TRBV12-4 and TRBJ2-2; D call uncertain. Trimming pared 1 base from V and 9 bases from J, leaving 9 bases between. The CDR3 runs 13 residues. CDR3 amino acids: CASSLDLRWELFF. In DNA form, the CDR3 reads TGTGCCAGCAGTTTAGATTTGAGGTGGGAGCTGTTTTTT.

This clonotype was counted only a few times. This chain joins TRBV18 and TRBJ2-7; 7 bases align to TRBD1. Germline V gene sequence: CDR1 KGHSH, CDR2 LQKENI. The V and J ends lost 3 bases and 3 bases, in that order; junction bases with no gene match: 5. The CDR3 totals 14 residues. The CDR3 spells CASSPGQTLYEQYF. CDR3 DNA: TGTGCCAGCTCACCGGGACAGACTCTCTACGAGCAGTACTTC.

The table lists this clonotype with many counts. For the CDR3, the DNA is TGCGCCAGCAGCCCCCGGGACCAACATCCGAACACTGAAGCTTTCTTT. It is translated as CASSPRDQHPNTEAFF. The chain joins TRBV5-1 to TRBJ1-1; perhaps TRBD1 as D (5 bases). Looked up from germline, CDR1 is SGHRS and CDR2 is YFSETQ. The V gene lost 4 bases and the J gene lost 1 base, with 17 bases spanning the gap. The CDR3 extends over 16 amino acids.

This clonotype was counted at least ten times. The rearrangement joins TRBV27 to TRBJ2-2, with 11 bases aligning to TRBD1. Germline-derived CDR1 and CDR2 are MNHEY and SMNVEV (reference sequence). The V gene end was trimmed by 5 bases and the J gene end by 4 bases; junction bases not matched to a gene: 6. The CDR3 contains 16 residues. The CDR3 loop is CASSPSDRGRTGELFF. CDR3 nucleotides: TGTGCCAGCAGTCCATCGGACAGGGGGCGCACCGGGGAGCTGTTTTTT.

There are many counts of this clonotype. This chain links TRBV20-1 with TRBJ2-7, with 8 positions matching TRBD2. CDR3 size: 13 residues. The germline CDR1 and CDR2 sequences are DFQATT and SNEGSKA (reference sequence). J lost 3 bases, V lost 2 bases, and 3 bases had no gene match. The CDR3 DNA reads as TGCAGTGCTAGAATGGCGGGGGGCTACGAGCAGTACTTC. Amino acid sequence: CSARMAGGYEQYF.

At least ten counts were recorded for this clonotype. V usage is TRBV7-9 and J usage is TRBJ1-2, with no clear D. V lost 7 bases, J lost 5 bases, and 14 bases lay in between. The germline CDR1 and CDR2 sequences are SEHNR and FQNEAQ (reference sequence). This CDR3 is 13 amino acids long. The CDR3 bases are TGTGCCAGCAACGGAGGGCCGGAGTATGGCTACACCTTC. Amino acid sequence: CASNGGPEYGYTF. Drawing the rest from reference TRBV7-9 and TRBJ1-2, the complete variable domain is DTGVSQNPRHKITKRGQNVTFRCDPISEHNRLYWYRQTLGQGPEFLTYFQNEAQLEKSRLLSDRFSAERPKGSFSTLEIQRTEQGDSAMYLCASNGGPEYGYTFGSGTRLTVV.

This clonotype was found many times. This chain links TRBV20-1 with TRBJ2-3, with D possibly matching TRBD2 (6 bases). The V end lost 6 bases, the J end lost 2 bases, and 15 bases lay between the germline ends. Per the germline V gene, CDR1 is DFQATT and CDR2 is SNEGSKA (reference sequence). The CDR3 is 14 residues long. In nucleotides, the CDR3 is TGCAGTGCCCCCGGGGGAGGCCACACAGATACGCAGTATTTT. It codes for CSAPGGGHTDTQYF.

In its sample, this clonotype was seen many times. V gene TRBV5-1 combines with J gene TRBJ1-2; no definite D call. Germline CDR1 and CDR2: SGHRS and YFSETQ. CDR3 length equals 13 residues. Trimming pared 2 bases from V and 6 bases from J, leaving 11 bases between. CDR3 in amino acids: CASSFDTADGYTF. The CDR3 DNA reads as TGCGCCAGCAGCTTTGACACGGCGGATGGCTACACCTTC. Based on the CDR3 plus reference TRBV5-1 and TRBJ1-2, the full variable domain is KAGVTQTPRYLIKTRGQQVTLSCSPISGHRSVSWYQQTPGQGLQFLFEYFSETQRNKGNFPGRFSGRQFSNSRSEMNVSTLELGDSALYLCASSFDTADGYTFGSGTRLTVV.

Ten or more counts support this clonotype. The chain couples TRBV6-4 to TRBJ2-3; perhaps TRBD2 as D (5 bases). From germline, CDR1 is MRHNA and CDR2 SNTAGT. V was pared by 2 bases and J by 2 bases, with 8 bases between. CDR3 size: 14 residues. CDR3 bases: TGTGCCAGCAGTGACAGCGGATACACAGATACGCAGTATTTT. It specifies CASSDSGYTDTQYF.

This clonotype was seen ten or more times. DNA for the CDR3: TGTGCCAGCAGCGCGAGCAGTGGAGATACGCAGTATTTT. Its translation: CASSASSGDTQYF. The chain combines TRBV9 with TRBJ2-3; D not resolved. Trimming stripped 3 bases from V and 5 bases from J, with 10 bases between. The germline gives CDR1 SGDLS, CDR2 YYNGEE. The CDR3 length is 13 residues.

This clonotype was recorded many times. The chain couples TRBV7-2 to TRBJ1-2, with a possible D match to TRBD1 (5 bases). Germline-derived CDR1 and CDR2 are SGHTA and FQGNSA. The V end was cut by 1 base, the J end by 7 bases, with 22 bases between. The CDR3 spans 17 residues. The CDR3 is CASSLGQIWDSPRGYTF. The CDR3 DNA is TGTGCCAGCAGCTTAGGACAGATCTGGGATTCGCCCCGTGGCTACACCTTC.